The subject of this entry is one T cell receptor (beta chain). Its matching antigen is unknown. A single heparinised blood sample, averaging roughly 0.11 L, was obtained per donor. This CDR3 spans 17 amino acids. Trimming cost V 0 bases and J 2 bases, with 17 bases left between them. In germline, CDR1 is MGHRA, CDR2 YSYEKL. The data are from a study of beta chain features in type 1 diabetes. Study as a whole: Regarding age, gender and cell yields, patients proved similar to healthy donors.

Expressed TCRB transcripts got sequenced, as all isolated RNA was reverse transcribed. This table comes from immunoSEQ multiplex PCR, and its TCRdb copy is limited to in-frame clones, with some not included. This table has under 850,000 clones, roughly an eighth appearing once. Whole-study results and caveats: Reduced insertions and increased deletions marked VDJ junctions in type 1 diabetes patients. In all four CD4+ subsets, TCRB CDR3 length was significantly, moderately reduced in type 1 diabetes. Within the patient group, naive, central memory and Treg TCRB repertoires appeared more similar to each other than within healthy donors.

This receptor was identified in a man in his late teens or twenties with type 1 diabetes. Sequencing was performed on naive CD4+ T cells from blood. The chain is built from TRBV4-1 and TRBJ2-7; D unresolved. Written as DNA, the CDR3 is TGCGCCAGCAGCCAAGATTCTGATGGCCCGAGCCCCTACGAGCAGTACTTC. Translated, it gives CASSQDSDGPSPYEQYF.